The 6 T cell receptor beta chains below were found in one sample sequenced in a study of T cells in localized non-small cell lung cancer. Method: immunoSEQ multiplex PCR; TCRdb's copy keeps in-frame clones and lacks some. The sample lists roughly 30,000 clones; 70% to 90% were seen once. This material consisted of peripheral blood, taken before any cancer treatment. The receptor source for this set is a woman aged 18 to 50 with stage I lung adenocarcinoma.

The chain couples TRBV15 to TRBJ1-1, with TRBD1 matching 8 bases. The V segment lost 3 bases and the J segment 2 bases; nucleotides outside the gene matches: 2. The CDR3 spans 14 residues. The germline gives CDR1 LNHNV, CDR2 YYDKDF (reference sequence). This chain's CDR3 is CATSRDRANTEAFF. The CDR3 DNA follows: TGTGCCACCAGCAGGGACAGGGCAAACACTGAAGCTTTCTTT.

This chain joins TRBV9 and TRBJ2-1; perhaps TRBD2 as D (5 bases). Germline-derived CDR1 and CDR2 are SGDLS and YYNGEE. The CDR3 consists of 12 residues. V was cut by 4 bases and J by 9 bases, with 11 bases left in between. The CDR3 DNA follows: TGTGCCAGCAGCAATCTAGCAGCTGAGCAGTTCTTC. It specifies CASSNLAAEQFF.

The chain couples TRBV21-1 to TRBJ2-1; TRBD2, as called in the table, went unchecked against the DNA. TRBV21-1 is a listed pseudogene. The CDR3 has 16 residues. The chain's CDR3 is CASSKGLAGAYNEQFF. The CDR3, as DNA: TGTGCCAGCAGCAAAGGGCTAGCGGGCGCCTACAATGAGCAGTTCTTC.

The CDR3 region has the DNA TGCGCCAGCAGCCGAGCTTCTTCAGGATACACAGATACGCAGTATTTT. Its protein product is CASSRASSGYTDTQYF. The J gene is TRBJ2-3, the V gene TRBV5-1; D unclear. Germline CDR1 is SGHRS and CDR2 is YFSETQ. This CDR3 has 16 residues. With 4 bases removed from V and 2 bases from J, the gap between germline ends came to 17 bases.

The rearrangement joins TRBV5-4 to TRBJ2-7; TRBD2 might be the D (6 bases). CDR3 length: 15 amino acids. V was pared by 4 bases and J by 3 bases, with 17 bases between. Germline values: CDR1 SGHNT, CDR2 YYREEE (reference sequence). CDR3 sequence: CASSKGSSGGYEQYF. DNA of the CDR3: TGTGCCAGCAGCAAAGGTTCGTCCGGGGGCTACGAGCAGTACTTC.

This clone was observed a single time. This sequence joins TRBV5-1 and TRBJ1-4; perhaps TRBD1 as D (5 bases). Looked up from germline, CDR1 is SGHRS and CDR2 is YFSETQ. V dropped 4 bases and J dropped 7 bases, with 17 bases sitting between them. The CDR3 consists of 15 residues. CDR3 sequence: CASSLTVLQGEKLFF. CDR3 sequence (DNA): TGCGCCAGCAGCCTGACAGTCCTTCAGGGTGAAAAACTGTTTTTT.